This T cell receptor beta chain is from a study of T cell responses to AZD1222 COVID-19 vaccine (dated by TCRdb to 2020 to 2022). Background for the entire study: AZD1222 recipients whose second dose came at about 4 weeks and those whose second dose came at about 12 weeks were combined into one group, since spike-specific TCR depth and breadth did not differ between the two schedules. A total of more than 230 trial participants underwent TCR sequencing, of whom roughly 210 had received two doses of AZD1222 and 26 had received two doses of the MenACWY control vaccine. Trial participants were enrolled by age into 18-55, 56-69 and 70-plus year subgroups, with 148, 28 and 57 TCR-sequenced participants respectively.

Points on this clone: Which antigen it targets is not known. One base away there is no much larger clone; base qualities are not given.

Study-wide conclusions, independent of this receptor: CD4 TCRs associated with the vaccine covered the entire spike protein, and the dominant responses were in regions 160-218 and 743-854. No day 14 peak-response samples were available, so repertoires were characterized only after the peak T cell response. In the small 56-69-year group, the increase in depth fell short of significance, most likely because of low power. Conclusions about previously exposed vaccinees are limited because only a handful of AZD1222 recipients were SARS-CoV-2 seropositive at baseline. Participants were mostly white British, with more females than males. The authors suggested clonal diversity may have been underestimated. Nearly half of unique spike-specific TCRs reportedly recognized epitopes outside regions mutated in the B.1.351 and B.1.1.7 variants. Spike-specific TCR breadth and depth rose significantly after two AZD1222 doses compared with day 0 and with MenACWY recipients.

Its CDR3 holds 15 amino acids, cysteine through phenylalanine. This entry keeps only the CDR3 DNA: 45 bases, framed from base 1. A distance of 6 bases separates the germline ends of V and J, which lose 0 bases and 3 bases respectively. The germline V gene (reference sequence) supplies CDR1 LGHDT and CDR2 YNNKEL. This specimen's time point label, per the study, means: baseline before first vaccination. Samples from vaccinated people were obtained from the UK trials COV001 and COV002, which included a single-blind randomized controlled phase 2/3 trial of AZD1222 (ChAdOx1 nCoV-19) in healthy adults. For TCRbeta chain sequencing, PBMC samples from trial participants were taken at day 0 and at day 28 after the second dose. The CDR3 regions of human TCRbeta chains were subjected to immunosequencing. Per the source publication's procedure: Repertoire TCRs were checked for matches against a reference library of SARS-CoV-2-specific TCRs that had been generated using the MIRA antigen-specificity platform. Breadth meant the fraction of unique TCRs that were SARS-CoV-2-associated, whereas depth meant the fraction of total T cells that were SARS-CoV-2-associated. Using the MIRA data, every spike-specific TCR was mapped to the spike region that the TCR reacted to and assigned to either a CD4 or a CD8 class. Log10-transformed breadth and depth values were compared by one-way ANOVA with Sidak's multiple comparisons tests. As stored in TCRdb, this immuneACCESS dataset retains in-frame rearrangements with V and J assigned. A fraction of the clones does not appear; measured against another copy, unresolved V genes explain less than half of the discrepancy, and the remainder lacks a known reason. That table furnishes V, J and clone size, whereas the DNA furnished D and trimming. A total of tens of thousands of clones appear in this sample, roughly 80% of them only once. The ten largest account for 25% to 30% of the sample.

Rearrangement joined TRBV3-1 (or the pseudogene TRBV3-2) to TRBJ1-6; no confident D gene assignment can be made. Sequencing used peripheral blood, obtained on day 0 of AZD1222 vaccination. The TCR originated in an adult in good health. The DNA sequence is TGTGCCAGCAGCCAAGAGATAGGCTATAATTCACCCCTCCACTTT. It is translated as CASSQEIGYNSPLHF.